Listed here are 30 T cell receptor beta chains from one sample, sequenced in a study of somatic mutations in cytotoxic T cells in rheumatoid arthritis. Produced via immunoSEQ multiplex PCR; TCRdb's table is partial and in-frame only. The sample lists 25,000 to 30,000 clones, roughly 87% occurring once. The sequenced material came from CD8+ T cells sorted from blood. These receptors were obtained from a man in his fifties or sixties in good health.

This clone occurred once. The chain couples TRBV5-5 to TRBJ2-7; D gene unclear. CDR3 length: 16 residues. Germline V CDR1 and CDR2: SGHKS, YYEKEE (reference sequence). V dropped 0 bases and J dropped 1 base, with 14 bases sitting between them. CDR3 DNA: TGTGCCAGCAGCTTGGGGCGCCAGATCCTTTCCTACGAGCAGTACTTC. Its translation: CASSLGRQILSYEQYF.

This chain's CDR3 is CASSPGQGANQPQHF. CDR3 DNA: TGTGCCAGCAGTCCGGGTCAAGGGGCCAATCAGCCCCAGCATTTT. This chain links TRBV5-6 with TRBJ1-5, with a tentative D call TRBD1 (5 bases). V lost 5 bases, J lost 3 bases, and 15 bases lay in between. Germline V gene lookup returns CDR1 SGHDT and CDR2 YYEEEE. The CDR3 sequence is 15 residues long.

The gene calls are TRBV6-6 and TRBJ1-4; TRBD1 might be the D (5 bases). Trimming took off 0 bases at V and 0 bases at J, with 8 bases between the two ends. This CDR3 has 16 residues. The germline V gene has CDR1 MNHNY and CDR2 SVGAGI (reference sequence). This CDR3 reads CASSYSRQPTNEKLFF. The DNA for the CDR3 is TGTGCCAGCAGTTACTCAAGACAGCCAACTAATGAAAAACTGTTTTTT.

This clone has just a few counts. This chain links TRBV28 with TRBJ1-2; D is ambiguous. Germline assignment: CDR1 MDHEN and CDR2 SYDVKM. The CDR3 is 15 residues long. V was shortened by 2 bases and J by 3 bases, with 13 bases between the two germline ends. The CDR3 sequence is CASSLSPGSDYGYTF. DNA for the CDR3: TGTGCCAGCAGTTTAAGTCCAGGATCGGACTATGGCTACACCTTC.

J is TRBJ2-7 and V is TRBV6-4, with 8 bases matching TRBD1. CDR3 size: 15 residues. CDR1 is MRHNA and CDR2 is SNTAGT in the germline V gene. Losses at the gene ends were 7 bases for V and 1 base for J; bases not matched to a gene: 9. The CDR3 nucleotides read TGTGCCAGCATCATGTTAGGACAGGGTTCCTACGAGCAGTACTTC. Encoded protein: CASIMLGQGSYEQYF.

CDR3 nucleotides: TGTGCCACCAGCAGAGACCCAGGATCAGGGGCAGATACGCAGTATTTT. Protein sequence: CATSRDPGSGADTQYF. The chain joins TRBV15 to TRBJ2-3; D is perhaps TRBD1 (6 bases). Germline lookup yields CDR1 LNHNV and CDR2 YYDKDF (reference sequence). The V gene lost 0 bases and the J gene lost 4 bases, with 14 bases spanning the gap. The CDR3 totals 16 residues.

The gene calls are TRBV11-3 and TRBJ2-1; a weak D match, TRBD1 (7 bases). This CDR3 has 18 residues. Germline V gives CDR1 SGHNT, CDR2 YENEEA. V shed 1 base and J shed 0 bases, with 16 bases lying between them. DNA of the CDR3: TGTGCCAGCAGCTTAGGAACTCGACAGGGAGGCTCCTACAATGAGCAGTTCTTC. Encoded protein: CASSLGTRQGGSYNEQFF. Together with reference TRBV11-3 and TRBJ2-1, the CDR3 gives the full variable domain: EAGVVQSPRYKIIEKKQPVAFWCNPISGHNTLYWYLQNLGQGPELLIRYENEEAVDDSQLPKDRFSAERLKGVDSTLKIQPAELGDSAVYLCASSLGTRQGGSYNEQFFGPGTRLTVL.

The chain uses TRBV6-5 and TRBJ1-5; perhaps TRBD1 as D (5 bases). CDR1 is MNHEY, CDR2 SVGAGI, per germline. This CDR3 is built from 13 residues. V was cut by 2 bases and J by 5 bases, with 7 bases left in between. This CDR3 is CASSYRGDQPQHF. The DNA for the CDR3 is TGTGCCAGCAGTTACAGGGGTGATCAGCCCCAGCATTTT.

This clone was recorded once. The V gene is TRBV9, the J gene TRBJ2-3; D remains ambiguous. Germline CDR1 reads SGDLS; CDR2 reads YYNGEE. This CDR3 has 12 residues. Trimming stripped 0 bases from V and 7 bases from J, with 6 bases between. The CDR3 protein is CASSVGAYTQYF. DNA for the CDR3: TGTGCCAGCAGCGTAGGGGCATATACGCAGTATTTT.

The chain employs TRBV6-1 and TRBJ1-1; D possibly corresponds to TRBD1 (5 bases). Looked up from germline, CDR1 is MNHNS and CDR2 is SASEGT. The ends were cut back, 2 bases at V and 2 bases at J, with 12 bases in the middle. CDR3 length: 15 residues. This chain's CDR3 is CASSESSRGNTEAFF. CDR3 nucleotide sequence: TGTGCCAGCAGTGAATCTTCGAGGGGCAACACTGAAGCTTTCTTT.

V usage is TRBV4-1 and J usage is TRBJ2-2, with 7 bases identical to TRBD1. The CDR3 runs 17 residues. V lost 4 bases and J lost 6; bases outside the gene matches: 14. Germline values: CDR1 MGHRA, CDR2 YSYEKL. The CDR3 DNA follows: TGCGCCAGCAGCCCGAGGACAGGTTCTATCATGGCCGGGGAGCTGTTTTTT. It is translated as CASSPRTGSIMAGELFF.

The CDR3 reads CASSTRLEGQEQFF. CDR3 DNA sequence: TGTGCCAGCAGCACCCGACTAGAAGGACAGGAGCAGTTCTTC. The chain carries TRBV7-6 and TRBJ2-1; D might be TRBD1 or TRBD2, each matching 6 bases. The V end was cut by 5 bases, the J end by 10 bases, with 18 bases between. Germline CDR1 and CDR2: SGHVS and FNYEAQ. The CDR3 sequence is 14 residues long. The complete variable domain, with remaining parts taken from reference TRBV7-6 and TRBJ2-1, reads GAGVSQSPRYKVTKRGQDVALRCDPISGHVSLYWYRQALGQGPEFLTYFNYEAQQDKSGLPNDRFSAERPEGSISTLTIQRTEQRDSAMYRCASSTRLEGQEQFFGPGTRLTVL.

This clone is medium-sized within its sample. This CDR3 is CASSEESGRANEQFF. DNA for the CDR3: TGTGCCAGCAGTGAAGAGAGCGGGAGGGCCAATGAGCAGTTCTTC. The chain links TRBV6-1 to TRBJ2-1, with 10 bases that match TRBD2. CDR3 size: 15 residues. The V and J ends lost 1 base and 6 bases, in that order; junction bases with no gene match: 3. Germline V gene data show CDR1 as MNHNS and CDR2 as SASEGT.

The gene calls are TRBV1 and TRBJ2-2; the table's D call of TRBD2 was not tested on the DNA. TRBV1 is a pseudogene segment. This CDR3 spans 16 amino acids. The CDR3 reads CTSSQGTHGNTGELFF. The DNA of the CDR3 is TGCACCAGCAGCCAAGGTACGCACGGGAACACCGGGGAGCTGTTTTTT.

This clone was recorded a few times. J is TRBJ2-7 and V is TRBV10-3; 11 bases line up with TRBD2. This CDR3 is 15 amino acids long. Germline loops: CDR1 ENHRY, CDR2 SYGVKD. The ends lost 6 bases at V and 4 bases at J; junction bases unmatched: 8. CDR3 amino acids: CAIRIGTSGSYEQYF. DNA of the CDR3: TGTGCCATCAGGATAGGGACTAGCGGATCTTACGAGCAGTACTTC.

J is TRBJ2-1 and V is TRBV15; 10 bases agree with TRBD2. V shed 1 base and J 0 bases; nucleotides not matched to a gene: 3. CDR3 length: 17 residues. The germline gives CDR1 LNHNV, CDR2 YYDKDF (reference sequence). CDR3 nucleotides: TGTGCCACCAGCAGAGGCCCTAGCGGGAGCTCCTACAATGAGCAGTTCTTC. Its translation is CATSRGPSGSSYNEQFF.

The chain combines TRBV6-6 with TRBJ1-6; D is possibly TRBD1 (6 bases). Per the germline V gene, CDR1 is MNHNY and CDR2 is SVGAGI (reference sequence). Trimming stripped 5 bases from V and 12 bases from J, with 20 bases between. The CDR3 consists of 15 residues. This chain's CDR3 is CASSTAAGAQEPLHF. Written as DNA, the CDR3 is TGTGCCAGCAGTACTGCCGCAGGGGCGCAGGAACCCCTCCACTTT.

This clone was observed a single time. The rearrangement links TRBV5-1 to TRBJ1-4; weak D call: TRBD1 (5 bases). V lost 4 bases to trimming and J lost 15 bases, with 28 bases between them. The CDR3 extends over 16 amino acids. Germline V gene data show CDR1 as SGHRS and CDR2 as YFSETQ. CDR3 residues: CASSLIPGRGFESVFF. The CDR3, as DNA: TGCGCCAGCAGCCTCATCCCAGGGAGGGGTTTTGAGTCTGTGTTTTTT.

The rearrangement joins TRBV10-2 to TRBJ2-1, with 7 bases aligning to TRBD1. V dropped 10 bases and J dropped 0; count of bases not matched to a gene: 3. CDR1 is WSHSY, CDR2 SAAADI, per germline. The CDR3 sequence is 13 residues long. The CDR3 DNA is TGCGCCACGGACAGGAGCTCCTACAATGAGCAGTTCTTC. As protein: CATDRSSYNEQFF.

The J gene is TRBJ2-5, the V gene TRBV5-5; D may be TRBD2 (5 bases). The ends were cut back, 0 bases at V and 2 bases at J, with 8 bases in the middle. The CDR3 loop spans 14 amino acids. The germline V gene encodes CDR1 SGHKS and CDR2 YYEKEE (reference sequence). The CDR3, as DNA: TGTGCCAGCAGCTTGGGTGAGGGACAAGAGACCCAGTACTTC. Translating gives CASSLGEGQETQYF.

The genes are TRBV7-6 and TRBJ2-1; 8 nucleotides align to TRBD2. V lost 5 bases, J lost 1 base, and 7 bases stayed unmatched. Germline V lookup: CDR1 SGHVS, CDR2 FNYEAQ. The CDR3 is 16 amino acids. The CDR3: CASSRGGLVSYNEQFF. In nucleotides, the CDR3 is TGTGCCAGCAGCCGGGGGGGGCTGGTTTCCTACAATGAGCAGTTCTTC.

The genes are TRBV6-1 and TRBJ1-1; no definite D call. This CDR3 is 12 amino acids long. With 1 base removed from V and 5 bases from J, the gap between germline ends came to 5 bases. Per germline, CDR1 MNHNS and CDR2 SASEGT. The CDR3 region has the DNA TGTGCCAGCAGTGAAGGATGGACTGAAGCTTTCTTT. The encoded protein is CASSEGWTEAFF.

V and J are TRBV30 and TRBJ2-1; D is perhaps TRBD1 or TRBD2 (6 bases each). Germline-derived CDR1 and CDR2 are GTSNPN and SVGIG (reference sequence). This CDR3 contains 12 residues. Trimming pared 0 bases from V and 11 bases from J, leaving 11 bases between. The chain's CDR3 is CAWSVGGTKQFF. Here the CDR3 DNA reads TGTGCCTGGAGTGTAGGGGGGACCAAGCAGTTCTTC.

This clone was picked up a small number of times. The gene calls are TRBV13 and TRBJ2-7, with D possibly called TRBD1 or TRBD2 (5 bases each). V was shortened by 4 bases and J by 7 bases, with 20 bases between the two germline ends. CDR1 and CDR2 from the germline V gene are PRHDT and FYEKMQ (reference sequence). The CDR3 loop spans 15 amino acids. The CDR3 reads CASSSGPRESSEQYF. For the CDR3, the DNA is TGTGCCAGCAGCTCGGGACCCAGGGAGAGCAGTGAGCAGTACTTC. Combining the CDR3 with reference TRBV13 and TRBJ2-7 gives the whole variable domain AAGVIQSPRHLIKEKRETATLKCYPIPRHDTVYWYQQGPGQDPQFLISFYEKMQSDKGSIPDRFSAQQFSDYHSELNMSSLELGDSALYFCASSSGPRESSEQYFGPGTRLTVT.

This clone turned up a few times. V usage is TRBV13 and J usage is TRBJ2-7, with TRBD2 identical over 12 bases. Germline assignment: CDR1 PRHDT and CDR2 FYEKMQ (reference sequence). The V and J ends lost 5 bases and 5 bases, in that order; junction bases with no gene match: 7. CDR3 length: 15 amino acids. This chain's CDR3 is CASSNRLAGENEQYF. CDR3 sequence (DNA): TGTGCCAGCAGCAATCGACTAGCGGGAGAGAACGAGCAGTACTTC.

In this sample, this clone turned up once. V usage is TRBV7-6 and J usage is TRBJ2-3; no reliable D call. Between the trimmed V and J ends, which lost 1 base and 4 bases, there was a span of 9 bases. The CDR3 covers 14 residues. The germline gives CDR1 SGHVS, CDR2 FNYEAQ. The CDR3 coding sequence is TGTGCCAGCAGCTTAGACATCTCCCCAGATACGCAGTATTTT. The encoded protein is CASSLDISPDTQYF.

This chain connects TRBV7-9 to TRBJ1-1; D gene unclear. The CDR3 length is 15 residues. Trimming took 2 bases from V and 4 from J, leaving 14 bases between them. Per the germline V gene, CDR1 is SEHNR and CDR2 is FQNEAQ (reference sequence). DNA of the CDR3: TGTGCCAGCAGCTTATTGGCAGGCGGGAGCACTGAAGCTTTCTTT. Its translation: CASSLLAGGSTEAFF.

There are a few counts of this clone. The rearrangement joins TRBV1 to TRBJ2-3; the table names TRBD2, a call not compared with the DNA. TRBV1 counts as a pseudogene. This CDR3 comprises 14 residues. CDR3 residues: CTSSPRVGTDTQYF. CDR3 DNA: TGCACCAGCAGCCCCCGGGTAGGCACAGATACGCAGTATTTT.

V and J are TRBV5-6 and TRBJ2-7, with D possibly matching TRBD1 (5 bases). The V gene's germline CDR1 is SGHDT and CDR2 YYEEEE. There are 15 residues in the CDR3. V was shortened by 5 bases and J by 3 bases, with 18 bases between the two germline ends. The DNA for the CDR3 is TGTGCCAGCAGTGGGGCCGCCGAATACTTCTACGAGCAGTACTTC. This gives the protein CASSGAAEYFYEQYF.

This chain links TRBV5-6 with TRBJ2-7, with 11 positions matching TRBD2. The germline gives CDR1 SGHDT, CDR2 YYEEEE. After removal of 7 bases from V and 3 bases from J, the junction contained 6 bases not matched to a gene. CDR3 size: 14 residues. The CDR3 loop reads CASQPLAGDYEQYF. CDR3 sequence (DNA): TGTGCCAGCCAGCCACTAGCGGGAGACTACGAGCAGTACTTC.